This T cell receptor (beta chain) derives from a study of blood T cell repertoires in COVID-19. Study details: Samples came from the United States, Italy and Spain, spanning acute and convalescent COVID-19. T cells, B-cell-depleted T cells, or PBMCs supplied cDNA or gDNA.

CDR3 length: 13 amino acids. V lost 7 bases to trimming and J lost 5 bases, with 12 bases between them. Germline CDR1 is SNHLY and CDR2 is FYNNEI. As originally analysed: How many nucleated cells were present was estimated from reference gene primer amplification. Libraries were prepared by immunoSEQ multiplex PCR; TCRdb keeps only in-frame clonotypes and omits some of them. For V, J and clone size, that table is used; D and trimming come from the DNA. The repertoire includes about 260,000 clones, roughly 84% of them detected once, and approximately 9% sits in the top ten. This sequence was found in a human donor in a cohort sampled during active COVID-19. The sample comprised peripheral blood. The rearrangement uses TRBV2 and TRBJ1-5, with TRBD1 as a possible D gene (5 bases). DNA for the CDR3: TGTGCCAGCAAATCAGGGCAGCATCAGCCCCAGCATTTT. It is translated as CASKSGQHQPQHF.